What follows are 27 T cell receptor beta chains derived from one specimen sequenced in a study of OX40 agonist ivuxolimab in advanced cancers. Produced via immunoSEQ multiplex PCR; TCRdb's table is partial and in-frame only. Here the sample spans 15,000 to 20,000 clones, under 85% being singletons. This sample comprised CD4+ or CD8+ T cells sorted from blood, obtained in a trial of the OX40 agonist ivuxolimab. The receptors derive from an adult with an advanced solid tumor such as melanoma, head and neck, liver or kidney cancer.

CDR3: CASSYSAGLAYEQYF. For the CDR3, the DNA is TGTGCCAGCAGTTACTCGGCGGGTTTAGCCTACGAGCAGTACTTC. The chain recombines TRBV6-5 with TRBJ2-7; TRBD2 might be the D (5 bases). The CDR3 has 15 residues. V shed 0 bases and J shed 2 bases, with 11 bases lying between them. Germline assignment: CDR1 MNHEY and CDR2 SVGAGI.

This clone was observed once. The CDR3 DNA follows: TGCGCCAGCACCCTAGGGGAGTTCTCCTACGAGCAGTACTTC. This gives the protein CASTLGEFSYEQYF. The chain has TRBV5-1 and TRBJ2-7; D tentatively fits TRBD1 or TRBD2 (5 bases each). The length of the CDR3 is 14 residues. Germline CDR1 SGHRS, CDR2 YFSETQ. The V gene lost 6 bases and the J gene lost 0 bases, with 13 bases spanning the gap.

The chain is built from TRBV28 and TRBJ1-4; 7 bases agree with TRBD1. With 5 bases clipped from V and 3 bases from J, the junction kept 6 bases outside the gene matches. This CDR3 is 15 amino acids long. Germline V gene data show CDR1 as MDHEN and CDR2 as SYDVKM. In DNA, the CDR3 is TGTGCCAGCAGTACCGGGACAGCGCCTAATGAAAAACTGTTTTTT. Translation gives CASSTGTAPNEKLFF.

The rearrangement uses TRBV2 and TRBJ2-1; TRBD2 matches at 8 bases. The CDR3 covers 14 residues. CDR1 and CDR2 (germline): SNHLY, FYNNEI. V gave up 10 bases and J gave up 6 bases; unmatched junction bases: 11. The CDR3 DNA reads TGTGCCATCTTGAGCGGGAGAGGGTCCAATGAGCAGTTCTTC. This translates into CAILSGRGSNEQFF.

This clone occurred a few times. The chain employs TRBV27 and TRBJ1-2, with D unresolved. The length of the CDR3 is 12 residues. The germline V gene has CDR1 MNHEY and CDR2 SMNVEV (reference sequence). V was pared by 5 bases and J by 7 bases, with 11 bases between. The CDR3 region has the DNA TGTGCCAGCAGTATGGACGGTCGTGGCTACACCTTC. This sequence encodes CASSMDGRGYTF.

This chain uses TRBV27 with TRBJ2-3; D possibly corresponds to TRBD2 (6 bases). The CDR3 extends over 14 amino acids. The V gene lost 9 bases and the J gene lost 2 bases, with 15 bases spanning the gap. The germline gives CDR1 MNHEY, CDR2 SMNVEV (reference sequence). The CDR3 loop reads CASRRDSLTDTQYF. CDR3 DNA sequence: TGTGCCAGTAGACGGGACTCACTCACAGATACGCAGTATTTT.

This clone has a single count. V usage is TRBV28 and J usage is TRBJ2-1, with D tentatively TRBD2 (6 bases). CDR1 is MDHEN, CDR2 SYDVKM, per germline. The CDR3 loop spans 14 amino acids. V was cut by 6 bases and J by 5 bases, with 14 bases left in between. The CDR3 is CASSPSGEDNEQFF. The CDR3 DNA sequence: TGTGCCAGCAGCCCATCGGGAGAGGACAATGAGCAGTTCTTC.

The chain joins TRBV14 to TRBJ2-1; 11 bases are a match to TRBD2. In germline, CDR1 is SGHDN, CDR2 FVKESK. This CDR3 has 16 amino acids. The trim removed 2 bases at V and 4 bases at J, leaving 4 bases unmatched. The CDR3, as DNA: TGTGCCAGCAGCCAACCGGGGACTAGCGGTTACAATGAGCAGTTCTTC. As protein: CASSQPGTSGYNEQFF. Full variable domain (rest looked up from reference TRBV14 and TRBJ2-1): EAGVTQFPSHSVIEKGQTVTLRCDPISGHDNLYWYRRVMGKEIKFLLHFVKESKQDESGMPNNRFLAERTGGTYSTLKVQPAELEDSGVYFCASSQPGTSGYNEQFFGPGTRLTVL.

This clone has just one count. This rearrangement joins TRBV4-1 to TRBJ2-1; 7 bases fit TRBD2. CDR1 MGHRA and CDR2 YSYEKL come from the germline V gene. There are 13 residues in the CDR3. With V trimmed by 0 bases and J by 9 bases, 2 bases remained unmatched. CDR3: CASSQEGGIEQFF. CDR3 nucleotides: TGCGCCAGCAGCCAAGAGGGAGGGATTGAGCAGTTCTTC.

The chain employs TRBV30 and TRBJ2-7; 9 positions agree with TRBD1. The CDR3 runs to 13 residues. CDR1 and CDR2 (germline): GTSNPN, SVGIG (reference sequence). J gave up 3 bases and V 1 base, and 1 base lay outside the gene matches. The CDR3, as DNA: TGTGCCTGGAGTGGGGGACAGGGCTACGAGCAGTACTTC. Translated, it gives CAWSGGQGYEQYF.

The genes are TRBV7-3 and TRBJ2-1, with 9 nucleotides matching TRBD1. The CDR3 loop spans 15 amino acids. The germline gives CDR1 SGHTA, CDR2 FQGTGA. V was clipped by 4 bases and J by 8 bases; unmatched bases: 9. In nucleotides, the CDR3 is TGTGCCAGCAGCTCAACAGGGGGCGCCGTGGATGAGCAGTTCTTC. Translation: CASSSTGGAVDEQFF.

This chain uses TRBV7-8 with TRBJ2-3; TRBD2 matches 11 bases. V dropped 5 bases and J dropped 5; count of bases not matched to a gene: 6. The CDR3 consists of 15 residues. Looked up from germline, CDR1 is SGHVS and CDR2 is FQNEAQ. CDR3 protein: CASSRPGTSGDTQYF. CDR3 DNA: TGTGCCAGCAGCCGTCCCGGGACTAGCGGAGATACGCAGTATTTT. Full variable domain (rest looked up from reference TRBV7-8 and TRBJ2-3): GAGVSQSPRYKVAKRGQDVALRCDPISGHVSLFWYQQALGQGPEFLTYFQNEAQLDKSGLPSDRFFAERPEGSVSTLKIQRTQQEDSAVYLCASSRPGTSGDTQYFGPGTRLTVL.

This sequence joins TRBV4-2 and TRBJ2-7, with D perhaps matching TRBD2 (5 bases). The CDR3 is 15 amino acids. Germline CDR1 reads LGHNA; CDR2 reads YNFKEQ. The V and J ends lost 2 bases and 2 bases respectively, with 13 bases between them. Here the CDR3 reads CASSQQRTSTYEQYF. In nucleotides, the CDR3 is TGTGCCAGCAGCCAACAACGGACTTCTACCTACGAGCAGTACTTC.

In its sample, this clone was seen once. The chain recombines TRBV9 with TRBJ2-3, with D possibly being TRBD1 (5 bases). This CDR3 has 17 amino acids. Between the trimmed V and J ends, which lost 0 bases and 4 bases, there was a span of 18 bases. CDR1 is SGDLS, CDR2 YYNGEE, per germline. CDR3 bases: TGTGCCAGCAGCGTAGAGAAATTAGCTAGGGGCCCAGATACGCAGTATTTT. Translating gives CASSVEKLARGPDTQYF.

By its share, this clone is large. V and J are TRBV15 and TRBJ2-2; 7 bases match TRBD2. This CDR3 spans 21 amino acids. Trimming at V came to 0 bases and at J to 0 bases, leaving 16 bases not matched to a gene. From germline, CDR1 is LNHNV and CDR2 YYDKDF (reference sequence). The CDR3 DNA reads TGTGCCACCAGCAGAGAGCGGGACGGGAGGACCCCAACCGCGAACACCGGGGAGCTGTTTTTT. Translated, it gives CATSRERDGRTPTANTGELFF. Variable domain in full (rest from reference TRBV15 and TRBJ2-2): DAMVIQNPRYQVTQFGKPVTLSCSQTLNHNVMYWYQQKSSQAPKLLFHYYDKDFNNEADTPDNFQSRRPNTSFCFLDIRSPGLGDTAMYLCATSRERDGRTPTANTGELFFGEGSRLTVL.

The chain is built from TRBV6-6 and TRBJ2-5; 8 nucleotides align to TRBD2. V was pared by 5 bases and J by 5 bases, with 10 bases of the junction left unmatched. Looked up from germline, CDR1 is MNHNY and CDR2 is SVGAGI (reference sequence). This CDR3 is 15 amino acids long. The CDR3 nucleotides read TGTGCCAGCAGTCCCTATCTAGCGGGCGGGGAGACCCAGTACTTC. Translating gives CASSPYLAGGETQYF.

The genes are TRBV6-1 and TRBJ2-7; 10 bases agree with TRBD2. The CDR3 loop spans 15 amino acids. Germline loops: CDR1 MNHNS, CDR2 SASEGT. V shed 3 bases and J 4 bases; nucleotides not matched to a gene: 6. The chain's CDR3 is CASSDWLAGGYEQYF. The CDR3 DNA follows: TGTGCCAGCAGTGATTGGTTAGCGGGAGGTTACGAGCAGTACTTC.

The chain has TRBV7-2 and TRBJ1-1; D might be TRBD1 (5 bases). The CDR3 runs to 12 residues. The V gene's germline CDR1 is SGHTA and CDR2 FQGNSA. Trimming took 6 bases from V and 4 from J, leaving 9 bases between them. DNA of the CDR3: TGTGCCAGCAGGGGGGAGCGCACTGAAGCTTTCTTT. It encodes CASRGERTEAFF. The variable domain in full, completed from reference TRBV7-2 and TRBJ1-1, reads GAGVSQSPSNKVTEKGKDVELRCDPISGHTALYWYRQSLGQGLEFLIYFQGNSAPDKSGLPSDRFSAERTGGSVSTLTIQRTQQEDSAVYLCASRGERTEAFFGQGTRLTVV.

This clone was picked up one time. The CDR3 sequence: CASSLPVGLQNHEQYF. The DNA for the CDR3 is TGTGCCAGCAGCCTACCGGTGGGACTACAGAACCACGAGCAGTACTTC. The genes are TRBV7-9 and TRBJ2-7; 7 bases match TRBD2. Germline CDR1 and CDR2: SEHNR and FQNEAQ (reference sequence). The length of the CDR3 is 16 residues. The J segment lost 5 bases and the V segment lost 5 bases, leaving 15 bases of the junction unmatched.

This rearrangement joins TRBV19 to TRBJ2-3, with TRBD2 matching 8 bases. CDR1 is LNHDA, CDR2 SQIVND, per germline (reference sequence). The CDR3 totals 15 residues. V lost 10 bases, J lost 5 bases, and 14 bases stayed unmatched. The CDR3 protein is CATSRGAGEGDTQYF. CDR3 nucleotide sequence: TGTGCCACCTCCCGCGGAGCGGGAGAAGGAGATACGCAGTATTTT.

V is TRBV4-3 and J is TRBJ2-1, with 12 bases identical to TRBD2. The CDR3 extends over 17 amino acids. Germline V lookup: CDR1 LGHNA, CDR2 YSLEER. V shed 0 bases, J shed 5 bases, and the junction held 5 bases outside the gene matches. This CDR3 reads CASSQDGWTSGDNEQFF. CDR3 coding DNA: TGCGCCAGCAGCCAAGATGGTTGGACTAGCGGGGACAATGAGCAGTTCTTC.

By share, this clone ranks as medium-sized. The genes are TRBV9 and TRBJ1-1, with D hard to call. CDR1 is SGDLS, CDR2 YYNGEE, per germline. The CDR3 has 14 amino acids. Between the trimmed V and J ends, which lost 2 bases and 6 bases, there was a span of 14 bases. In nucleotides, the CDR3 is TGTGCCAGCAGCGTTCGGGGTAAAGGTGCTGAAGCTTTCTTT. Protein sequence: CASSVRGKGAEAFF.

V usage is TRBV12-2 and J usage is TRBJ2-4. TRBV12-2 is listed as a pseudogene. The CDR3 extends over 17 amino acids. The CDR3 is CASRLASPEVIQNIQYF. The CDR3 DNA sequence: TGTGCAAGTCGCTTAGCCTCCCCGGAAGTTATTCAAAACATTCAGTACTTC.

The chain is built from TRBV19 and TRBJ2-6; no firm D call. Germline V gene lookup returns CDR1 LNHDA and CDR2 SQIVND (reference sequence). This CDR3 contains 15 residues. Trimming left V 7 bases short and J 0 bases short, with 10 bases between. CDR3 region: CASTRSSSGANVLTF. The DNA for the CDR3 is TGTGCCAGTACGCGCAGTTCCTCTGGGGCCAACGTCCTGACTTTC.

J is TRBJ2-7 and V is TRBV11-1; unclear D gene. Trimming stripped 4 bases from V and 0 bases from J, with 10 bases between. CDR3 length equals 14 residues. The germline V gene encodes CDR1 SGHAT and CDR2 FQDESV (reference sequence). The chain's CDR3 is CASSWEHHSYEQYF. Written as DNA, the CDR3 is TGTGCCAGCAGCTGGGAACATCACTCCTACGAGCAGTACTTC.

V is TRBV6-6 and J is TRBJ2-1; D is unclear. V was clipped by 11 bases and J by 6 bases, with 8 bases between them. Germline V gives CDR1 MNHNY, CDR2 SVGAGI (reference sequence). The CDR3 is 10 amino acids. The CDR3 protein is CAASSNEQFF. The CDR3 coding sequence is TGTGCCGCTAGTAGCAATGAGCAGTTCTTC.

This clone was counted a single time. The rearrangement uses TRBV7-9 and TRBJ2-1; 7 positions agree with TRBD2. J was trimmed by 7 bases and V by 3 bases; bases with no gene match: 6. Germline assignment: CDR1 SEHNR and CDR2 FQNEAQ (reference sequence). This CDR3 contains 14 residues. CDR3 residues: CASSFGGSGNEQFF. The DNA for the CDR3 is TGTGCCAGCAGCTTCGGCGGGAGCGGGAATGAGCAGTTCTTC. The entire variable domain, with the rest obtained from reference TRBV7-9 and TRBJ2-1, is as follows: DTGVSQNPRHKITKRGQNVTFRCDPISEHNRLYWYRQTLGQGPEFLTYFQNEAQLEKSRLLSDRFSAERPKGSFSTLEIQRTEQGDSAMYLCASSFGGSGNEQFFGPGTRLTVL.